This TCR beta chain originates from a study of cytomegalovirus exposure and HLA in healthy donors. In the PCR, 60 Vbeta and 13 Jbeta primers were used. Sequenced by immunoSEQ multiplex PCR; TCRdb stores in-frame clones only, minus some. The table lists around 140,000 clones, roughly 73% of them singletons. This sequence was found in a woman aged 18-29 years in good health and CMV-seronegative. The sequencing input was PBMCs.

The CDR3 DNA sequence: TGTGCCAGCAGTTCGTCCGGGGAGCTGTTTTTT. It yields the protein CASSSSGELFF. This chain joins TRBV5-5 and TRBJ2-2; D gene uncertain. Germline V gives CDR1 SGHKS, CDR2 YYEKEE (reference sequence). The CDR3 has 11 amino acids. V shed 5 bases and J shed 6 bases, with 5 bases lying between them.